A single sample gave rise to the 18 T cell receptor beta chains below, sequenced in a study of CD8 T cells in Susac syndrome (dated by TCRdb to about 2019). Libraries were made using the immunoSEQ multiplex PCR assay. RNA was extracted with the RNeasy kit and roughly 0.45 to 1 ug was reverse transcribed using random hexamers. TCRdb trimmed the raw reads at Q25, called clones with MiXCR and kept productive beta chains. For every CDR3 protein sequence, its rows merge into one entry that carries the most common genes and DNA. Here the sample has over 140,000 distinct CDR3 sequences; roughly 94% occur a single time. The ten most abundant clones make up about 0.15% of the sample. The sequenced sample consisted of CD4+ T cells from PBMCs. These receptors originate from a human donor with Susac syndrome.

This clonotype came up a few times. The CDR3 spells CASSLLVQETQYF. CDR3 nucleotide sequence: TGTGCCAGCAGCTTACTTGTCCAAGAGACCCAGTACTTC. The gene calls are TRBV7-8 and TRBJ2-5; D ambiguous. Trimming removed 2 bases from V and 1 base from J, with 5 bases in between. In germline, CDR1 is SGHVS, CDR2 FQNEAQ. The CDR3 consists of 13 residues.

This clonotype was observed a handful of times. The CDR3 nucleotides read TGTGCCAGCAGCAAGGCCACAGGGAACCAGCCCCAGCATTTT. Its translation is CASSKATGNQPQHF. This chain uses TRBV7-9 with TRBJ1-5, with D tentatively TRBD1 (6 bases). This CDR3 comprises 14 residues. V lost 5 bases and J lost 7, with 15 bases in between. CDR1 SEHNR and CDR2 FQNEAQ come from the germline V gene (reference sequence).

The chain combines TRBV21-1 with TRBJ1-1. TRBV21-1 is a listed pseudogene. CDR3 size: 18 residues. The CDR3 region has the DNA TGTGCCAGCAGCGGAAGGCTATCTGGCAGACAAATGAGGACTGAAGCTTTCTTT. It encodes CASSGRLSGRQMRTEAFF.

The chain couples TRBV28 to TRBJ1-6; D might be TRBD1 (6 bases). There are 16 residues in the CDR3. Germline CDR1 reads MDHEN; CDR2 reads SYDVKM. Trimming took off 2 bases at V and 9 bases at J, with 17 bases between the two ends. CDR3 sequence (DNA): TGTGCCAGCAGTTTACCGCGACAGGCTGCCGGTTCACCCCTCCACTTT. It encodes CASSLPRQAAGSPLHF. Based on the CDR3 plus reference TRBV28 and TRBJ1-6, the full variable domain is DVKVTQSSRYLVKRTGEKVFLECVQDMDHENMFWYRQDPGLGLRLIYFSYDVKMKEKGDIPEGYSVSREKKERFSLILESASTNQTSMYLCASSLPRQAAGSPLHFGNGTRLTVT.

This sequence joins TRBV20-1 and TRBJ2-4, with 9 nucleotides matching TRBD2. With V trimmed by 4 bases and J by 1 base, 5 bases remained unmatched. The CDR3 consists of 15 residues. CDR1 is DFQATT and CDR2 is SNEGSKA in the germline V gene (reference sequence). The CDR3: CSATLSGRAKNIQYF. The CDR3 coding sequence is TGCAGTGCTACTCTGAGCGGGAGGGCCAAAAACATTCAGTACTTC.

This chain joins TRBV25-1 and TRBJ2-7; 7 positions match TRBD1. V lost 5 bases to trimming and J lost 0 bases; unmatched junction nucleotides: 4. Per the germline V gene, CDR1 is MGHDK and CDR2 is SYGVNS. CDR3 length: 14 residues. The CDR3 DNA reads as TGTGCCAGCAGTAGGACAGGTGGCTCCTACGAGCAGTACTTC. Its protein product is CASSRTGGSYEQYF.

The J gene is TRBJ2-5, the V gene TRBV15; no firm D call. V was cut by 6 bases and J by 7 bases, with 12 bases left in between. This CDR3 comprises 12 residues. Germline V gives CDR1 LNHNV, CDR2 YYDKDF (reference sequence). Written as DNA, the CDR3 is TGTGCCACCAGTCCGTATGAAGGGACCCAGTACTTC. Its protein product is CATSPYEGTQYF.

The chain combines TRBV9 with TRBJ1-2; D possibly corresponds to TRBD1 (5 bases). CDR3 size: 13 residues. Deletions cut 5 bases from V and 1 base from J, with 9 bases between. Germline lookup yields CDR1 SGDLS and CDR2 YYNGEE. This CDR3 is CASSVDSNYGYTF. The CDR3, as DNA: TGTGCCAGCAGTGTCGACAGTAACTATGGCTACACCTTC.

J is TRBJ1-1 and V is TRBV30, with 9 nucleotides matching TRBD1. Germline V gene data show CDR1 as GTSNPN and CDR2 as SVGIG (reference sequence). CDR3 length equals 13 residues. V was pared by 0 bases and J by 5 bases, with 1 base of the junction left unmatched. This CDR3 is CAWSVQGATEAFF. The CDR3 nucleotides read TGTGCCTGGAGTGTACAGGGGGCTACTGAAGCTTTCTTT. Full variable domain (remainder filled in from reference TRBV30 and TRBJ1-1): SQTIHQWPATLVQPVGSPLSLECTVEGTSNPNLYWYRQAAGRGLQLLFYSVGIGQISSEVPQNLSASRPQDRQFILSSKKLLLSDSGFYLCAWSVQGATEAFFGQGTRLTVV.

The chain combines TRBV12-3 or TRBV12-4 with TRBJ1-2; 8 bases are shared with TRBD1. V was clipped by 6 bases and J by 2 bases; unmatched bases: 5. The CDR3 loop spans 14 amino acids. CDR3 sequence: CASSPGQENYGYTF. Written as DNA, the CDR3 is TGTGCCAGCAGCCCGGGACAGGAAAACTATGGCTACACCTTC.

The chain carries TRBV7-2 and TRBJ2-2; D gene ambiguous. CDR3 length equals 15 residues. Germline-derived CDR1 and CDR2 are SGHTA and FQGNSA. V was shortened by 1 base and J by 0 bases, with 6 bases between the two germline ends. CDR3 nucleotides: TGTGCCAGCAGCTTAGGCCAGACGAACACCGGGGAGCTGTTTTTT. Its translation: CASSLGQTNTGELFF.

The chain links TRBV20-1 to TRBJ2-7, with 12 bases matching TRBD2. CDR3 length: 16 amino acids. J was trimmed by 6 bases and V by 3 bases; bases with no gene match: 12. The V gene's germline CDR1 is DFQATT and CDR2 SNEGSKA (reference sequence). This CDR3 is CSARSTIGLAGSEQYF. The CDR3 nucleotides read TGCAGTGCTAGGTCTACTATCGGACTAGCGGGAAGCGAGCAGTACTTC.

The rearrangement joins TRBV12-3 or TRBV12-4 to TRBJ1-6; D not resolved. CDR3 length: 14 amino acids. V lost 5 bases and J lost 7, with 12 bases in between. The CDR3 coding sequence is TGTGCCAGCAGTCCCAATGGTGCCAATTCACCCCTCCACTTT. It translates to CASSPNGANSPLHF.

The genes are TRBV20-1 and TRBJ2-7; D may be TRBD1 (5 bases). The CDR3 totals 12 residues. The germline V gene encodes CDR1 DFQATT and CDR2 SNEGSKA (reference sequence). Trimming cost V 1 base and J 2 bases, with 6 bases left between them. CDR3 in amino acids: CSARGQTYEQYF. The CDR3 DNA sequence: TGCAGTGCTAGAGGACAGACCTACGAGCAGTACTTC.

This rearrangement joins TRBV7-9 to TRBJ2-6; D gene ambiguous. The CDR3 runs to 15 residues. The germline gives CDR1 SEHNR, CDR2 FQNEAQ (reference sequence). V lost 3 bases to trimming and J lost 1 base, with 7 bases between them. For the CDR3, the DNA is TGTGCCAGCAGCTTGACCAGATCTGGGGCCAACGTCCTGACTTTC. Protein sequence: CASSLTRSGANVLTF.

This chain joins TRBV7-2 and TRBJ2-1, with 9 nucleotides matching TRBD2. Germline V gives CDR1 SGHTA, CDR2 FQGNSA. The CDR3 has 16 residues. The junction had 6 bases not matched to a gene; V was cut back by 5 bases and J by 1 base. The chain's CDR3 is CASSKHSGRSYNEQFF. The CDR3 coding sequence is TGTGCCAGCAGCAAGCATAGCGGGAGATCCTACAATGAGCAGTTCTTC.

This rearrangement joins TRBV18 to TRBJ1-1, with D unresolved. The CDR3 has 16 amino acids. The V gene's germline CDR1 is KGHSH and CDR2 LQKENI. V lost 2 bases and J lost 4, with 17 bases in between. This CDR3 reads CASSPRARTVSTEAFF. The CDR3 coding sequence is TGTGCCAGCTCACCAAGGGCCCGGACGGTGAGCACTGAAGCTTTCTTT.

This clonotype was seen a single time. J is TRBJ1-2 and V is TRBV3-1; D is unresolved. The CDR3 is made up of 15 amino acids. Germline values: CDR1 LGHDT, CDR2 YNNKEL (reference sequence). Trimming removed 0 bases from V and 3 bases from J, with 11 bases in between. CDR3 in amino acids: CASSQDVFNYYGYTF. DNA for the CDR3: TGTGCCAGCAGCCAAGACGTTTTCAACTACTATGGCTACACCTTC.